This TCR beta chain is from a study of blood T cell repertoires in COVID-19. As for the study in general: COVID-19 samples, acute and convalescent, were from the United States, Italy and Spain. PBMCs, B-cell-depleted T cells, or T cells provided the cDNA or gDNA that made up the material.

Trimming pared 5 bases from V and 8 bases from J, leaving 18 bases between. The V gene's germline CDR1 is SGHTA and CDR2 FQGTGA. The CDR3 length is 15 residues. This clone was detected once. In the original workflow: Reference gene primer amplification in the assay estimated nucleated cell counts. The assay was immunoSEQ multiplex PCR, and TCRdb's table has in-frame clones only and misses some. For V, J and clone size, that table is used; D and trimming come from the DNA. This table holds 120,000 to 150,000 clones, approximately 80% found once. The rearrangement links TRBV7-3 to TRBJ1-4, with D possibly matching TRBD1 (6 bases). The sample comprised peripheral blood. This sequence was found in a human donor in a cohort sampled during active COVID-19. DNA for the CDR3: TGTGCCAGCAGCCCAGCGGGGGCGGGACGGGAAAAACTGTTTTTT. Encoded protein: CASSPAGAGREKLFF.